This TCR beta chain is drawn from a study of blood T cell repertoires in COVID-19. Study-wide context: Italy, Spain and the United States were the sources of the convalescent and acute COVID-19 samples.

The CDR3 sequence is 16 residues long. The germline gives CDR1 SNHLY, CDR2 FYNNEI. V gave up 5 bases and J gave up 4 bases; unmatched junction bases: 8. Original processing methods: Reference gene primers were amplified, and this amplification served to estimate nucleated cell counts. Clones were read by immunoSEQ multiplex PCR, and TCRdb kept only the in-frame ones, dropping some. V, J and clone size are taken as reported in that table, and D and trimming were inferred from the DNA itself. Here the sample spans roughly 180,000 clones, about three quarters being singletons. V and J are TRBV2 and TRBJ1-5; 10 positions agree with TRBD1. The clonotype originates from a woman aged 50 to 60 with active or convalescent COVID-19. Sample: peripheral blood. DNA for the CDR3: TGTGCCAGCAGTCTCCAAAGACAGGGGGCAAATCAGCCCCAGCATTTT. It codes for CASSLQRQGANQPQHF.